Below, one T cell receptor (beta chain) is given with its context. The germline V gene encodes CDR1 SGHRS and CDR2 YFSETQ. Germline trimming cut 3 bases from V and 5 bases from J; bases unmatched to any gene: 1. The CDR3 runs 13 residues. Original handling: Estimates of nucleated cell counts were drawn from the amplification of reference gene primers. The repertoire was sequenced with immunoSEQ multiplex PCR; TCRdb's copy has only in-frame clones and lacks some. V and J calls and clone size are as listed in that table; D and trimming were resolved from the DNA. The data show approximately 450,000 clones, roughly 90% seen once. The source of the sample is a study of blood T cell repertoires in COVID-19. Study background: The study drew acute and convalescent COVID-19 samples from the United States, Italy and Spain. Nucleic acid was either cDNA or gDNA, and it came from T cells, B-cell-depleted T cells, or PBMCs.

This receptor was obtained from a woman under 40 with acute or convalescent COVID-19. What was sequenced was peripheral blood. The rearrangement joins TRBV5-1 to TRBJ2-1, with 8 bases matching TRBD1. Here the CDR3 reads CASSWTGHNEQFF. In DNA, the CDR3 is TGCGCCAGCAGCTGGACAGGGCACAATGAGCAGTTCTTC.